This TCR beta chain was sequenced in a study of identical twins. TCRdb called the 5' RACE reads again in MiXCR, with one record for every CDR3 protein. The sample shows 1,800,000 or so distinct CDR3 sequences, roughly 35% of them seen only once. The sample was cord blood. The receptor comes from a newborn girl in good health.

This chain's CDR3 is CATSDLTGQQETQFF. The DNA for the CDR3 is TGTGCCACCAGTGATTTGACCGGACAGCAAGAGACCCAGTTCTTC. The gene calls are TRBV24-1 and TRBJ2-5; D might be TRBD1 (6 bases). The DNA matches TRBJ2-1 better at its end, which makes the J call doubtful. The germline CDR1 and CDR2 sequences are KGHDR and SFDVKD. This CDR3 spans 15 amino acids.